One and the same sample provided the 28 T cell receptor beta chains below, sequenced in a study of blood T cell repertoires in COVID-19. Assay: immunoSEQ multiplex PCR; the TCRdb copy retains only in-frame clones and omits some. The top ten clones hold 7.3% of a sample with some 70,000 clones, 91% of them seen once. Sequencing used peripheral blood. These receptors were obtained from a man aged 35 to 55 with COVID-19, enrolled during active disease.

V gene TRBV7-9 combines with J gene TRBJ2-5, with 8 bases identical to TRBD1. This CDR3 has 15 residues. CDR1 SEHNR and CDR2 FQNEAQ come from the germline V gene (reference sequence). V dropped 1 base and J dropped 2; count of bases not matched to a gene: 3. This chain's CDR3 is CASSLGGQAQETQYF. CDR3 coding DNA: TGTGCCAGCAGCTTAGGGGGACAGGCACAAGAGACCCAGTACTTC.

The genes are TRBV6-5 and TRBJ2-7, with TRBD2 as a possible D gene (5 bases). This CDR3 spans 13 amino acids. The V and J ends lost 2 bases and 2 bases respectively, with 7 bases between them. Per the germline V gene, CDR1 is MNHEY and CDR2 is SVGAGI. CDR3 DNA: TGTGCCAGCAGTTACCGGGGAACCTACGAGCAGTACTTC. It yields the protein CASSYRGTYEQYF.

This clone was found once. The chain has TRBV19 and TRBJ2-5, with TRBD2 matching 8 bases. V was pared by 3 bases and J by 2 bases, with 5 bases of the junction left unmatched. Germline assignment: CDR1 LNHDA and CDR2 SQIVND (reference sequence). This CDR3 spans 15 amino acids. The CDR3 reads CASSITGGRQETQYF. The DNA for the CDR3 is TGTGCCAGTAGTATTACGGGGGGGCGTCAAGAGACCCAGTACTTC.

With regard to this clone: At one boundary the junction diverges from the germline segment, which might be a read error. The chain recombines TRBV6-5 with TRBJ2-2; no reliable D call. The CDR3 is made up of 12 amino acids. CDR1 MNHEY and CDR2 SVGAGI come from the germline V gene. As DNA, the CDR3 is TGTGCCAGCGGCATAAACAGCGGGGAGCTGTTTTTT. Protein sequence: CASGINSGELFF.

The chain joins TRBV6-2 or TRBV6-3 to TRBJ2-3; D is uncertain. V lost 6 bases and J lost 5, with 9 bases in between. This CDR3 contains 12 residues. From germline, CDR1 is MNHEY and CDR2 SVGEGT. The CDR3 DNA reads TGTGCCAGCAGCAACAGCCGAGATACGCAGTATTTT. Translation gives CASSNSRDTQYF.

This clone appeared a single time. The chain joins TRBV28 to TRBJ1-4; TRBD1 aligns across 7 bases. The CDR3 is 12 amino acids. The V segment lost 10 bases and the J segment 5 bases; nucleotides outside the gene matches: 4. Germline V gene lookup returns CDR1 MDHEN and CDR2 SYDVKM. The CDR3 nucleotides are TGTGCCACCGAGACAGGGAATGAAAAACTGTTTTTT. The encoded protein is CATETGNEKLFF. The full variable domain, in which reference TRBV28 and TRBJ1-4 provide the parts outside the CDR3, is DVKVTQSSRYLVKRTGEKVFLECVQDMDHENMFWYRQDPGLGLRLIYFSYDVKMKEKGDIPEGYSVSREKKERFSLILESASTNQTSMYLCATETGNEKLFFGSGTQLSVL.

The J gene is TRBJ2-2, the V gene TRBV6-5; the D is unclear. Germline loops: CDR1 MNHEY, CDR2 SVGAGI. Trimming pared 5 bases from V and 6 bases from J, leaving 10 bases between. CDR3 length equals 13 residues. The CDR3 nucleotides read TGTGCCAGCAGTACACAAGAGGCCGGGGAGCTGTTTTTT. Protein: CASSTQEAGELFF.

CDR3 bases: TGCGCCAGCAGCCAAAGTCGGAATGAGCAGTTCTTC. Protein product: CASSQSRNEQFF. The chain links TRBV4-1 to TRBJ2-1, with D unclear. This CDR3 spans 12 amino acids. V lost 2 bases, J lost 7 bases, and 6 bases lay in between. Looked up from germline, CDR1 is MGHRA and CDR2 is YSYEKL.

This clone was seen only a few times. The chain uses TRBV10-3 and TRBJ1-6; D unclear. Germline CDR1 reads ENHRY; CDR2 reads SYGVKD. The CDR3 runs 14 residues. The V end was cut by 6 bases, the J end by 7 bases, with 13 bases between. The CDR3 bases are TGTGCCATCAGGGACTCCCGTCGGAATTCACCCCTCCACTTT. The encoded protein is CAIRDSRRNSPLHF.

The V and J genes are TRBV9 and TRBJ2-5; TRBD1 matches at 11 bases. The CDR3 is 16 residues long. V lost 3 bases and J lost 5; bases outside the gene matches: 9. Germline values: CDR1 SGDLS, CDR2 YYNGEE. CDR3 loop: CASSASGQGARETQYF. As DNA, the CDR3 is TGTGCCAGCAGCGCGTCTGGACAGGGGGCGAGGGAGACCCAGTACTTC.

The gene calls are TRBV12-3 or TRBV12-4 and TRBJ2-5, with D possibly TRBD2 on 6 matching bases. The CDR3 consists of 13 residues. Trimming removed 3 bases at V and 5 bases at J, with 10 bases between. CDR3 nucleotide sequence: TGTGCCAGCAGTTTTGGGGGGTGGGAGACCCAGTACTTC. Protein sequence: CASSFGGWETQYF.

V gene TRBV30 combines with J gene TRBJ2-5; 8 positions agree with TRBD2. This CDR3 contains 12 residues. The germline V gene encodes CDR1 GTSNPN and CDR2 SVGIG (reference sequence). Trimming at V came to 3 bases and at J to 4 bases, leaving 1 base not matched to a gene. CDR3 loop: CAWSRGGETQYF. CDR3 coding DNA: TGTGCCTGGAGCCGGGGGGGAGAGACCCAGTACTTC.

This clone was seen a handful of times. The gene calls are TRBV5-1 and TRBJ1-6; 7 nucleotides align to TRBD1. Germline values: CDR1 SGHRS, CDR2 YFSETQ. The CDR3 loop spans 15 amino acids. Germline trimming cut 1 base from V and 6 bases from J; bases unmatched to any gene: 4. In DNA, the CDR3 is TGCGCCAGCAGCTTGTGGACAGGTCGTAATTCACCCCTCCACTTT. This sequence encodes CASSLWTGRNSPLHF.

The rearrangement links TRBV11-2 to TRBJ2-5; no firm D call. Trimming cost V 2 bases and J 1 base, with 11 bases left between them. Germline values: CDR1 SGHAT, CDR2 FQNNGV. This CDR3 has 15 residues. CDR3 in amino acids: CASSLFPVAQETQYF. The CDR3 bases are TGTGCCAGCAGCTTATTTCCGGTCGCCCAAGAGACCCAGTACTTC.

V gene TRBV5-1 combines with J gene TRBJ2-7; TRBD2 agrees at 10 bases. This CDR3 comprises 15 residues. Germline CDR1 and CDR2: SGHRS and YFSETQ. The V gene end was trimmed by 0 bases and the J gene end by 4 bases; junction bases not matched to a gene: 4. CDR3 region: CASSLELAGRYEQYF. For the CDR3, the DNA is TGCGCCAGCAGCTTGGAACTAGCGGGGAGGTACGAGCAGTACTTC.

The genes are TRBV11-3 and TRBJ2-1; 9 bases are a match to TRBD1. Germline V CDR1 and CDR2: SGHNT, YENEEA. The CDR3 totals 14 residues. The V segment lost 0 bases and the J segment 9 bases; nucleotides outside the gene matches: 3. Written as DNA, the CDR3 is TGTGCCAGCAGCTTAGAGGGACAGGGCGGTGAGCAGTTCTTC. It codes for CASSLEGQGGEQFF.

This clone was observed a single time. This chain links TRBV2 with TRBJ2-1, with D uncertain. The germline V gene encodes CDR1 SNHLY and CDR2 FYNNEI. This CDR3 has 14 residues. Trimming left V 5 bases short and J 2 bases short, with 10 bases between. The CDR3 region has the DNA TGTGCCAGCAGTAATAGCTTAACCTACAATGAGCAGTTCTTC. Translated: CASSNSLTYNEQFF.

This rearrangement joins TRBV4-2 to TRBJ2-5; 8 positions match TRBD2. This CDR3 is built from 16 residues. CDR1 is LGHNA, CDR2 YNFKEQ, per germline. V trimming: 4 bases; J trimming: 3 bases; junction bases outside the gene matches: 10. CDR3 protein: CASSLRVGGAEETQYF. The CDR3 coding sequence is TGTGCCAGCAGCCTGCGCGTCGGGGGGGCCGAAGAGACCCAGTACTTC.

V and J are TRBV2 and TRBJ1-5, with 9 bases matching TRBD1. There are 14 residues in the CDR3. V shed 6 bases and J 4 bases; nucleotides not matched to a gene: 4. Germline CDR1 reads SNHLY; CDR2 reads FYNNEI. CDR3 DNA sequence: TGTGCCAGCAGCTCGACAGGGGGGAATCAGCCCCAGCATTTT. Residues: CASSSTGGNQPQHF.

The chain links TRBV7-9 to TRBJ1-2; D is perhaps TRBD1 (6 bases). The CDR3 sequence is 12 residues long. CDR1 is SEHNR and CDR2 is FQNEAQ in the germline V gene (reference sequence). V gave up 8 bases and J gave up 7 bases, with 14 bases separating them. The CDR3 region has the DNA TGTGCCAGCGAAGACAGGATCGGTGGCTACACCTTC. This sequence encodes CASEDRIGGYTF.

The chain links TRBV10-1 to TRBJ2-2; 8 nucleotides match TRBD1. After removal of 5 bases from V and 3 bases from J, the junction contained 2 bases not matched to a gene. Germline lookup yields CDR1 WNHNN and CDR2 SYGVQD (reference sequence). The CDR3 sequence is 14 residues long. For the CDR3, the DNA is TGCGCCAGCAGTACGGACAGGGACACCGGGGAGCTGTTTTTT. Its protein is CASSTDRDTGELFF.

This clone was found once. CDR3 in DNA: TGTGCCTGGAGTGGGCAGGGTCGCACAGATACGCAGTATTTT. Its protein is CAWSGQGRTDTQYF. The chain combines TRBV30 with TRBJ2-3; perhaps TRBD1 as D (5 bases). From germline, CDR1 is GTSNPN and CDR2 SVGIG (reference sequence). This CDR3 region has 14 residues. The ends were cut back, 1 base at V and 1 base at J, with 9 bases in the middle.

The rearrangement joins TRBV6-1 to TRBJ1-2; D gene ambiguous. This CDR3 is 12 amino acids long. Germline-derived CDR1 and CDR2 are MNHNS and SASEGT. The V gene lost 2 bases and the J gene lost 3 bases, with 4 bases spanning the gap. CDR3 in DNA: TGTGCCAGCAGTGAAACAGACTATGGCTACACCTTC. It translates to CASSETDYGYTF.

The chain couples TRBV28 to TRBJ2-7, with D perhaps matching TRBD2 (6 bases). Germline CDR1 is MDHEN and CDR2 is SYDVKM. This CDR3 has 14 residues. V was cut by 2 bases and J by 6 bases, with 14 bases left in between. This CDR3 is CASSLEPGALEQYF. In DNA, the CDR3 is TGTGCCAGCAGTTTAGAGCCGGGAGCCCTCGAGCAGTACTTC.

The chain has TRBV19 and TRBJ2-2; 9 bases are a match to TRBD2. The CDR3 has 17 residues. After removal of 0 bases from V and 4 bases from J, the junction contained 6 bases not matched to a gene. Per germline, CDR1 LNHDA and CDR2 SQIVND (reference sequence). For the CDR3, the DNA is TGTGCCAGTAGTATAGAAAGAGCGGGGGGCCGCACCGGGGAGCTGTTTTTT. This encodes CASSIERAGGRTGELFF.

The chain couples TRBV6-5 to TRBJ2-7; 7 bases are shared with TRBD2. CDR1 and CDR2 from the germline V gene are MNHEY and SVGAGI. The CDR3 has 15 residues. V lost 0 bases and J lost 0; bases outside the gene matches: 2. The CDR3 DNA sequence: TGTGCCAGCAGTTACTCCAGCGGGGCCTCCTACGAGCAGTACTTC. Translated: CASSYSSGASYEQYF.

In its sample, this clone was seen once. This rearrangement joins TRBV29-1 to TRBJ1-1; D is uncertain. V lost 7 bases and J lost 6, with 15 bases in between. The CDR3 consists of 12 residues. The germline V gene has CDR1 SQVTM and CDR2 ANQGSEA. The CDR3 DNA is TGCAGCGCCGAGGCGGCGGTTCCTGAAGCTTTCTTT. Protein sequence: CSAEAAVPEAFF.

The genes are TRBV28 and TRBJ2-5; D is perhaps TRBD1 (6 bases). The CDR3 sequence is 14 residues long. V lost 4 bases to trimming and J lost 3 bases, with 12 bases between them. Germline V gene lookup returns CDR1 MDHEN and CDR2 SYDVKM. Written as DNA, the CDR3 is TGTGCCAGCAGTTCAGGACAGCAAAAAGAGACCCAGTACTTC. Its protein product is CASSSGQQKETQYF. The entire variable domain, with the rest obtained from reference TRBV28 and TRBJ2-5, is as follows: DVKVTQSSRYLVKRTGEKVFLECVQDMDHENMFWYRQDPGLGLRLIYFSYDVKMKEKGDIPEGYSVSREKKERFSLILESASTNQTSMYLCASSSGQQKETQYFGPGTRLLVL.